The 20 T cell receptor beta chains below were found in one sample sequenced in a study of T cell changes during pregnancy in multiple sclerosis. Sequenced by immunoSEQ multiplex PCR; TCRdb stores in-frame clones only, minus some. The data hold tens of thousands of clones, with more than 80% observed a single time. The sample consisted of CD4+ T cells from peripheral blood mononuclear cells, taken in the first trimester of pregnancy. Receptors were obtained from a female donor with multiple sclerosis, enrolled in a pregnancy study.

The chain has TRBV11-3 and TRBJ2-2; 7 bases agree with TRBD2. J lost 0 bases, V lost 4 bases, and 2 bases had no gene match. Germline CDR1 SGHNT, CDR2 YENEEA. The CDR3 runs to 15 residues. The CDR3 DNA sequence: TGTGCCAGCAGCTGGAGCGGGGCGAACACCGGGGAGCTGTTTTTT. Translation gives CASSWSGANTGELFF.

Comment on this clone: The same CDR3 can be traced to other DNA sequences in this sample. The chain links TRBV6-1 to TRBJ2-3; 9 positions match TRBD2. Per germline, CDR1 MNHNS and CDR2 SASEGT. With V trimmed by 1 base and J by 0 bases, 8 bases remained unmatched. The CDR3 runs 18 residues. CDR3 coding DNA: TGTGCCAGCAGTGAAGTATGGCGGCGGGGGGGGAGCACAGATACGCAGTATTTT. It encodes CASSEVWRRGGSTDTQYF.

The chain has TRBV6-1 and TRBJ2-5, with TRBD1 matching 9 bases. This CDR3 has 14 residues. Germline V lookup: CDR1 MNHNS, CDR2 SASEGT. Trimming at V came to 2 bases and at J to 5 bases, leaving 3 bases not matched to a gene. The CDR3 nucleotides are TGTGCCAGCAGTGAAAACAGGGGGCTTGAGACCCAGTACTTC. This gives the protein CASSENRGLETQYF.

J is TRBJ2-7 and V is TRBV5-1, with D possibly TRBD2 on 6 matching bases. V was shortened by 2 bases and J by 4 bases, with 19 bases between the two germline ends. Germline V gene data show CDR1 as SGHRS and CDR2 as YFSETQ. The CDR3 has 16 residues. CDR3 DNA: TGCGCCAGCAGCTTAAACGGAGGACTAAATGGTTACGAGCAGTACTTC. This translates into CASSLNGGLNGYEQYF. Variable domain in full (rest from reference TRBV5-1 and TRBJ2-7): KAGVTQTPRYLIKTRGQQVTLSCSPISGHRSVSWYQQTPGQGLQFLFEYFSETQRNKGNFPGRFSGRQFSNSRSEMNVSTLELGDSALYLCASSLNGGLNGYEQYFGPGTRLTVT.

This chain uses TRBV28 with TRBJ2-2; tentative D call: TRBD2 (6 bases). Trimming stripped 4 bases from V and 6 bases from J, with 12 bases between. The CDR3 is made up of 14 amino acids. CDR1 and CDR2 from the germline V gene are MDHEN and SYDVKM. The CDR3 here is CASSSGGVAGELFF. DNA of the CDR3: TGTGCCAGCAGTTCCGGAGGGGTCGCCGGGGAGCTGTTTTTT.

The chain joins TRBV7-8 to TRBJ2-5; D gene unclear. The CDR3 runs to 12 residues. CDR1 and CDR2 from the germline V gene are SGHVS and FQNEAQ. With 5 bases removed from V and 2 bases from J, the gap between germline ends came to 6 bases. Written as DNA, the CDR3 is TGTGCCAGCAGCAGAGGACAAGAGACCCAGTACTTC. This gives the protein CASSRGQETQYF. The variable domain in full, with the rest retrieved from reference TRBV7-8 and TRBJ2-5, is GAGVSQSPRYKVAKRGQDVALRCDPISGHVSLFWYQQALGQGPEFLTYFQNEAQLDKSGLPSDRFFAERPEGSVSTLKIQRTQQEDSAVYLCASSRGQETQYFGPGTRLLVL.

J is TRBJ2-7 and V is TRBV14, with D uncertain. Germline V gene lookup returns CDR1 SGHDN and CDR2 FVKESK. Between the trimmed V and J ends, which lost 0 bases and 4 bases, there was a span of 7 bases. The CDR3 loop spans 13 amino acids. CDR3 loop: CASSQDTEYEQYF. CDR3 nucleotide sequence: TGTGCCAGCAGCCAAGACACGGAGTACGAGCAGTACTTC.

The chain recombines TRBV18 with TRBJ1-1; 7 bases map to TRBD1. The V gene end was trimmed by 6 bases and the J gene end by 8 bases; junction bases not matched to a gene: 6. This CDR3 has 12 amino acids. Germline V gene lookup returns CDR1 KGHSH and CDR2 LQKENI. The CDR3 loop reads CASSPRQGEAFF. The DNA of the CDR3 is TGTGCCAGCTCGCCTAGACAGGGAGAAGCTTTCTTT.

V is TRBV25-1 and J is TRBJ2-5, with 11 nucleotides matching TRBD1. This CDR3 is 14 amino acids long. Germline-derived CDR1 and CDR2 are MGHDK and SYGVNS. Losses at the gene ends were 7 bases for V and 2 bases for J; bases not matched to a gene: 3. As DNA, the CDR3 is TGTGCCAGCACCGGGACAGGGGGGCAAGAGACCCAGTACTTC. It encodes CASTGTGGQETQYF.

The V gene is TRBV9, the J gene TRBJ2-7; tentatively, D is TRBD2 (5 bases). CDR1 and CDR2 from the germline V gene are SGDLS and YYNGEE. Trimming took off 0 bases at V and 2 bases at J, with 9 bases between the two ends. The CDR3 loop spans 14 amino acids. The DNA of the CDR3 is TGTGCCAGCAGCGTAGATCTAGCCCCCTACGAGCAGTACTTC. Translating gives CASSVDLAPYEQYF.

The chain has TRBV30 and TRBJ1-2, with D perhaps TRBD1 (5 bases). Deletions cut 5 bases from V and 6 bases from J, with 13 bases between. This CDR3 is 12 amino acids long. CDR1 is GTSNPN, CDR2 SVGIG, per germline (reference sequence). DNA for the CDR3: TGTGCCTGGGTCGGGCAGGGCGATGGCTACACCTTC. Translation gives CAWVGQGDGYTF. Filled out from reference TRBV30 and TRBJ1-2, the complete variable domain reads SQTIHQWPATLVQPVGSPLSLECTVEGTSNPNLYWYRQAAGRGLQLLFYSVGIGQISSEVPQNLSASRPQDRQFILSSKKLLLSDSGFYLCAWVGQGDGYTFGSGTRLTVV.

The CDR3 DNA is TGTGCCAGTAGTAGAAACTCGGACAGGGAAGAGACCCAGTACTTC. It encodes CASSRNSDREETQYF. This sequence joins TRBV19 and TRBJ2-5; the match to TRBD1 covers 8 bases. The J segment lost 3 bases and the V segment lost 4 bases, leaving 7 bases of the junction unmatched. Per germline, CDR1 LNHDA and CDR2 SQIVND (reference sequence). The CDR3 has 15 amino acids.

This clone came up a few times. This chain uses TRBV11-2 with TRBJ2-3; weak D call: TRBD1 (5 bases). This CDR3 spans 15 amino acids. V dropped 0 bases and J dropped 1 base, with 8 bases sitting between them. CDR1 SGHAT and CDR2 FQNNGV come from the germline V gene. For the CDR3, the DNA is TGTGCCAGCAGCTTAGATTGGGGCGGCACAGATACGCAGTATTTT. This sequence encodes CASSLDWGGTDTQYF.

This clone was seen a few times. The chain combines TRBV18 with TRBJ2-1, with 12 nucleotides matching TRBD2. The CDR3 spans 17 residues. V shed 0 bases and J 5 bases; nucleotides not matched to a gene: 5. Germline V gives CDR1 KGHSH, CDR2 LQKENI. The CDR3 DNA follows: TGTGCCAGCTCACCACCGAGACTAGCGGGAGCCAACAATGAGCAGTTCTTC. As protein: CASSPPRLAGANNEQFF. Drawing the rest from reference TRBV18 and TRBJ2-1, the complete variable domain is NAGVMQNPRHLVRRRGQEARLRCSPMKGHSHVYWYRQLPEEGLKFMVYLQKENIIDESGMPKERFSAEFPKEGPSILRIQQVVRGDSAAYFCASSPPRLAGANNEQFFGPGTRLTVL.

This clone was seen a single time. This chain uses TRBV19 with TRBJ1-1; 8 bases line up with TRBD1. This CDR3 has 15 amino acids. Germline V gene data show CDR1 as LNHDA and CDR2 as SQIVND (reference sequence). The trim removed 6 bases at V and 1 base at J, leaving 7 bases unmatched. The CDR3 spells CASRMRQGTNTEAFF. The DNA of the CDR3 is TGTGCCAGTAGGATGAGACAGGGGACGAACACTGAAGCTTTCTTT.

The DNA of the CDR3 is TGTGCCAGCAGCTTGGCGGAGAGTAACCCGCAGTATTTT. Residues: CASSLAESNPQYF. This chain links TRBV5-4 with TRBJ2-3; no definite D call. V lost 0 bases and J lost 10, with 12 bases in between. The CDR3 extends over 13 amino acids. Germline-derived CDR1 and CDR2 are SGHNT and YYREEE (reference sequence).

The rearrangement uses TRBV5-6 and TRBJ2-7, with 8 bases identical to TRBD2. Germline values: CDR1 SGHDT, CDR2 YYEEEE. V dropped 3 bases and J dropped 2; count of bases not matched to a gene: 7. This CDR3 comprises 15 residues. The CDR3 DNA sequence: TGTGCCAGCAGCTACGGACTAGCTGGTACCTACGAGCAGTACTTC. As protein: CASSYGLAGTYEQYF.

This rearrangement joins TRBV2 to TRBJ2-1; 14 positions agree with TRBD2. The trim removed 5 bases at V and 6 bases at J, leaving 3 bases unmatched. The CDR3 covers 15 residues. Germline V CDR1 and CDR2: SNHLY, FYNNEI. The CDR3 loop is CASSPGLAGGNEQFF. The CDR3 bases are TGTGCCAGCAGTCCCGGACTAGCGGGGGGCAATGAGCAGTTCTTC.

This clone was detected once. The chain carries TRBV7-8 and TRBJ2-7; 14 bases match TRBD2. Trimming removed 1 base from V and 3 bases from J; junction bases left unmatched: 2. Germline assignment: CDR1 SGHVS and CDR2 FQNEAQ. The CDR3 loop spans 16 amino acids. The DNA for the CDR3 is TGTGCCAGCAGCTTAGGGGGACTAGCGGGGGACTACGAGCAGTACTTC. Residues: CASSLGGLAGDYEQYF.

This rearrangement joins TRBV5-6 to TRBJ2-1; TRBD2 matches at 7 bases. Germline CDR1 is SGHDT and CDR2 is YYEEEE. The CDR3 covers 16 residues. V shed 0 bases, J shed 0 bases, and the junction held 3 bases outside the gene matches. The CDR3, as DNA: TGTGCCAGCAGCTTGGGGACGGGGGGCTCCTACAATGAGCAGTTCTTC. Its protein is CASSLGTGGSYNEQFF.